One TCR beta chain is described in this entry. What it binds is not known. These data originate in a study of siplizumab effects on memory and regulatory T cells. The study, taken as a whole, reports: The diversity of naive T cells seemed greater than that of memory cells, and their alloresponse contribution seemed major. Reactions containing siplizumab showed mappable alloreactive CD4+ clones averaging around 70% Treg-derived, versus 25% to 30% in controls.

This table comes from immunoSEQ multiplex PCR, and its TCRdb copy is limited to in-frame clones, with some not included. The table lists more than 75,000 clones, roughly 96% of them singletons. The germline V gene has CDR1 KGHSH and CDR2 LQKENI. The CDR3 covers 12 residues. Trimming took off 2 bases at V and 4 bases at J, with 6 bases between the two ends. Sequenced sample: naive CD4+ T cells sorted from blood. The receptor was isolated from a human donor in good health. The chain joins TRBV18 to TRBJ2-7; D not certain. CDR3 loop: CASSPEAYEQYF. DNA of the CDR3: TGTGCCAGCTCACCAGAAGCTTACGAGCAGTACTTC. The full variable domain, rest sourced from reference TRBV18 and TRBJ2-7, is NAGVMQNPRHLVRRRGQEARLRCSPMKGHSHVYWYRQLPEEGLKFMVYLQKENIIDESGMPKERFSAEFPKEGPSILRIQQVVRGDSAAYFCASSPEAYEQYFGPGTRLTVT.